This T cell receptor beta chain derives from a study of T cell repertoires in cytomegalovirus infection. Whole-study context: Recently described HLA-C-restricted plus well-studied HLA-B-restricted CMV epitopes were used. In public TCR beta signatures, there were indications of both CMV infection and matching HLA type.

Study results and caveats: Dominant in the ex vivo response were TCR beta clonotypes restricted by HLA-C and specific for CMV.

This CDR3 has 16 amino acids. Trimming took off 5 bases at V and 0 bases at J, with 11 bases between the two ends. Germline CDR1 and CDR2: SGHTA and FQGNSA. This clonotype showed up just a few times. Its antigen is undetermined. TCRdb independently ran MiXCR on the reads; one entry per CDR3 protein. The data contain approximately 470,000 distinct CDR3 sequences, about 44% of them singletons. This receptor was taken from a human donor in good health (CMV status not recorded). Some clones in this sample may be carry-over from other donors' samples. V usage is TRBV7-2 and J usage is TRBJ1-6; D is undetermined. Specimen: cultured PBMCs, collected from culture after CMV antigen stimulation. CDR3 amino acids: CASSVEASSYNSPLHF. Written as DNA, the CDR3 is TGTGCCAGCAGCGTAGAGGCGAGCTCCTATAATTCACCCCTCCACTTT.